This TCR beta chain derives from a study of immune evolution from preneoplasia to lung adenocarcinoma. The CDR3 runs to 13 residues. The V gene's germline CDR1 is SGHKS and CDR2 YYEKEE (reference sequence). The V end lost 1 base, the J end lost 1 base, and 5 bases lay between the germline ends. Method: immunoSEQ multiplex PCR; TCRdb's copy keeps in-frame clones and lacks some. Of around 10,000 clones in the sample, 76% were seen once. The rearrangement links TRBV5-5 to TRBJ1-1; no reliable D call. The clonotype was recovered from a person aged 55 to 69 with lung adenocarcinoma. Some clones in this sample may be carry-over from other donors' samples. Sequencing used FFPE normal lung tissue adjacent to the tumor. The CDR3 is CASSLIGNTEAFF. In DNA form, the CDR3 reads TGTGCCAGCAGCTTGATAGGGAACACTGAAGCTTTCTTT.